The 2 T cell receptor beta chains listed next were all sequenced from one sample in a study of control samples from healthy donors and cancer patients. The protocol was immunoSEQ multiplex PCR, while the TCRdb copy is restricted to in-frame clones and leaves out a portion. The sample holds 100,000 to 150,000 clones, about 90% seen once. Source material: PBMCs. The origin of the receptors is a man between 45 and 60 years old with head and neck cancer.

This chain uses TRBV23-1 with TRBJ1-5; 8 nucleotides align to TRBD1. TRBV23-1 is flagged as an ORF with uncertain function. J was trimmed by 3 bases and V by 5 bases; bases with no gene match: 18. The CDR3 spans 19 residues. This CDR3 reads CASSAGPGQELVNNQPQHF. In DNA form, the CDR3 reads TGCGCCAGCAGTGCTGGTCCGGGACAGGAGCTAGTTAACAATCAGCCCCAGCATTTT.

The chain employs TRBV7-2 and TRBJ1-2, with 8 bases aligning to TRBD1. Germline assignment: CDR1 SGHTA and CDR2 FQGNSA. This CDR3 is 15 amino acids long. The ends lost 3 bases at V and 2 bases at J; junction bases unmatched: 5. The chain's CDR3 is CASSFRQGQNYGYTF. For the CDR3, the DNA is TGTGCCAGCAGCTTTAGACAGGGGCAGAACTATGGCTACACCTTC.